This TCR beta chain was recorded in a study of cytomegalovirus exposure and HLA in healthy donors. General study results and limits: When analyzed later, the rates of TCR association showed variation by HLA locus, with DRB1 the most and HLA-C the fewest.

Comments on this clone: Its antigen remains unknown.

PCR primers comprised 60 Vbeta and 13 Jbeta primers. Some clones are missing from TCRdb's copy, which holds only in-frame ones; the method was immunoSEQ multiplex PCR. The table records about 180,000 clones, approximately 84% of them present only once. Sampled while nominally healthy, donors likely had unrecorded immune exposures. The CDR3 contains 17 residues. Germline trimming cut 4 bases from V and 3 bases from J; bases unmatched to any gene: 14. The germline V gene encodes CDR1 SGHTS and CDR2 YDEGEE. This chain links TRBV5-8 with TRBJ2-7; 9 nucleotides agree with TRBD1. This TCR derives from a girl between 10 and 17 years old in good health and CMV-seropositive. The sequenced sample was PBMCs. The CDR3: CASSRTIIRDRDYEQYF. In DNA form, the CDR3 reads TGTGCCAGCAGCCGTACGATCATCCGGGACAGGGACTACGAGCAGTACTTC. The whole variable domain, remainder taken from reference TRBV5-8 and TRBJ2-7, is EAGVTQSPTHLIKTRGQQATLRCSPISGHTSVYWYQQALGLGLQFLLWYDEGEERNRGNFPPRFSGRQFPNYSSELNVNALELEDSALYLCASSRTIIRDRDYEQYFGPGTRLTVT.